This is a list of T cell receptor beta chains from one sample in a study of patients and donors after allogeneic stem cell transplantation. TCRdb reanalysed the RT-PCR reads using MiXCR and keeps one entry per CDR3 protein. The table lists about a million distinct CDR3 sequences, approximately 18% of them singletons. Sequencing was carried out using blood, either unsorted or a sorted T cell fraction (not recorded which). These TCRs come from a human donor who was either an allogeneic HSCT recipient or a stem cell or donor lymphocyte infusion donor (not recorded which). It is not recorded whose cells these are; they may come from a transplant donor. Each CDR3 is given with its conserved first and last residue. The order of the fields is D gene, J gene, CDR3 length, V gene, clone size, CDR3 protein, CDR3 DNA. The D gene is left open where the match is weak. Only some rows state a clone size, as once, few, many or a class for expanded clones.

NA | TRBJ1-2 | 11 | TRBV15 | few | CATSWGAGYTF | TGTGCCACCAGCTGGGGTGCCGGCTACACCTTC
NA | TRBJ2-5 | 13 | TRBV4-2 | NA | CASSPRTPETQYF | TGTGCCAGCAGCCCCCGAACCCCGGAGACCCAGTACTTC
TRBD1 | TRBJ2-2 | 18 | TRBV4-2 | few | CASSQEALGQGAFGELFF | TGTGCCAGCAGCCAAGAAGCCCTTGGACAGGGGGCGTTCGGGGAGCTGTTTTTT
NA | TRBJ2-7 | 14 | TRBV6-5 | NA | CASSYEGGFYEQYF | TGTGCCAGCAGTTACGAGGGCGGGTTCTACGAGCAGTACTTC
TRBD1 | TRBJ2-7 | 17 | TRBV6-1 | NA | CASSTTMRRDRAHEQYF | TGTGCCAGCAGTACGACAATGAGGCGGGACAGGGCCCACGAGCAGTACTTC
TRBD2 | TRBJ2-1 | 17 | TRBV6-1 | many | CASSMGRASGMNNEQFF | TGTGCCAGCAGTATGGGTCGGGCTAGCGGGATGAACAATGAGCAGTTCTTC
TRBD2 | TRBJ2-2 | 19 | TRBV5-1 | few | CASSLRASGPKGNTGELFF | TGCGCCAGCAGCTTGAGGGCTAGCGGGCCCAAGGGAAACACCGGGGAGCTGTTTTTT
TRBD2 | TRBJ2-1 | 20 | TRBV7-3 | NA | CASSLKASGSTHSSYNEQFF | TGTGCCAGCAGCTTAAAGGCTAGCGGGAGCACACACAGCTCCTACAATGAGCAGTTCTTC
NA | TRBJ2-3 | 15 | TRBV20-1 | few | CSARAGDGGTDTQYF | TGCAGTGCTAGAGCCGGGGACGGTGGAACAGATACGCAGTATTTT
NA | TRBJ1-6 | 14 | TRBV7-9 | many | CASSSGGGLSPLHF | TGTGCCAGCAGCTCCGGTGGGGGGCTTTCACCCCTCCACTTT
TRBD1 | TRBJ1-1 | 15 | TRBV4-2 | few | CASSQDWDRAIEAFF | TGTGCCAGCAGCCAAGATTGGGACAGGGCAATTGAAGCTTTCTTT
NA | TRBJ2-7 | 11 | TRBV7-6 | NA | CASSRSAEQYF | TGTGCCAGCAGCCGATCAGCGGAGCAGTACTTC
TRBD2 | TRBJ2-7 | 15 | TRBV12-3/TRBV12-4 | NA | CASSLAGSNNYEQYF | TGTGCCAGCAGCCTAGCGGGGAGTAACAACTACGAGCAGTACTTC
TRBD2 | TRBJ2-1 | 15 | TRBV5-1 | few | CASSLTAGGPVEQFF | TGCGCCAGCAGCTTGACAGCGGGAGGGCCTGTTGAGCAGTTCTTC
TRBD1 | TRBJ2-6 | 16 | TRBV19 | few | CASSPGTGSGANVLTF | TGTGCCAGTAGTCCCGGGACAGGGAGTGGGGCCAACGTCCTGACTTTC
NA | TRBJ1-5 | 14 | TRBV12-3/TRBV12-4 | many | CASLESGSNQPQHF | TGTGCCAGCTTGGAGAGCGGGAGCAATCAGCCCCAGCATTTT
NA | TRBJ1-6 | 16 | TRBV7-8 | NA | CASSGVAFSYNSPLHF | TGTGCCAGCAGCGGAGTAGCCTTCTCCTATAATTCACCCCTCCACTTT
TRBD1 | TRBJ1-6 | 15 | TRBV25-1 | NA | CASSEWAGGDSPLHF | TGTGCCAGCAGTGAATGGGCAGGGGGCGATTCACCCCTCCACTTT
TRBD2 | TRBJ2-5 | 20 | TRBV10-3 | few | CAISESSLQDEAGGQETQYF | TGTGCCATCAGTGAGTCGTCCCTACAAGATGAGGCGGGGGGACAAGAGACCCAGTACTTC
TRBD2 | TRBJ2-1 | 15 | TRBV27 | NA | CASSLGTRSVHEQFF | TGTGCCAGCAGTCTGGGGACTAGATCAGTCCATGAGCAGTTCTTC
NA | TRBJ2-1 | 13 | TRBV11-3 | NA | CASSPRQLNEQFF | TGTGCCAGCAGTCCCAGACAGCTCAATGAGCAGTTCTTC
NA | TRBJ1-6 | 15 | TRBV10-3 | NA | CAISDESSYNSPLHF | TGTGCCATCAGTGATGAATCGTCCTATAATTCACCCCTCCACTTT
NA | TRBJ2-5 | 13 | TRBV9 | few | CASSAQGRETQYF | TGTGCCAGCAGCGCACAGGGTCGGGAGACCCAGTACTTC
TRBD1 | TRBJ1-2 | 15 | TRBV5-1 | few | CASSHGQAPNYGYTF | TGCGCCAGCAGTCACGGACAGGCGCCTAACTATGGCTACACCTTC
NA | TRBJ1-5 | 13 | TRBV6-1 | many | CATRRGANQPQHF | TGTGCCACTCGACGGGGGGCGAATCAGCCCCAGCATTTT
NA | TRBJ2-4 | 16 | TRBV7-8 | few | CASSPRMELAKNIQYF | TGTGCCAGCAGCCCGCGGATGGAACTAGCCAAAAACATTCAGTACTTC
TRBD1 | TRBJ1-5 | 15 | TRBV20-1 | NA | CSAIVQGAKAQPQHF | TGCAGTGCTATCGTACAGGGGGCGAAGGCTCAGCCCCAGCATTTT
TRBD2 | TRBJ2-3 | 16 | TRBV12-3/TRBV12-4 | NA | CASSLVSGRALNTQYF | TGTGCCAGCAGTTTAGTTAGCGGGAGGGCCCTAAATACGCAGTATTTT
TRBD2 | TRBJ2-2 | 15 | TRBV20-1 | few | CSAKGLAGGIGELFF | TGCAGTGCTAAGGGACTAGCGGGGGGGATCGGGGAGCTGTTTTTT
NA | TRBJ1-2 | 13 | TRBV9 | few | CASSVEGFYGYTF | TGTGCCAGCAGCGTAGAAGGGTTCTATGGCTACACCTTC
NA | TRBJ2-5 | 14 | TRBV5-1 | few | CASSLAWGMETQYF | TGCGCCAGCAGCTTGGCCTGGGGAATGGAGACCCAGTACTTC
TRBD1 | TRBJ2-2 | 17 | TRBV19 | NA | CASSTSRTGANTGELFF | TGTGCCAGTAGTACATCCCGGACAGGAGCGAACACCGGGGAGCTGTTTTTT
TRBD1 | TRBJ1-1 | 11 | TRBV29-1 | few | CSANRGTEAFF | TGCAGTGCAAACAGGGGCACTGAAGCTTTCTTT
NA | TRBJ2-5 | 15 | TRBV11-2 | NA | CASSSRASIEETQYF | TGTGCCAGCAGCTCGAGGGCCAGTATAGAAGAGACCCAGTACTTC
NA | TRBJ1-1 | 13 | TRBV18 | few | CASSRNGDTEAFF | TGTGCCAGCTCTCGTAATGGGGACACTGAAGCTTTCTTT